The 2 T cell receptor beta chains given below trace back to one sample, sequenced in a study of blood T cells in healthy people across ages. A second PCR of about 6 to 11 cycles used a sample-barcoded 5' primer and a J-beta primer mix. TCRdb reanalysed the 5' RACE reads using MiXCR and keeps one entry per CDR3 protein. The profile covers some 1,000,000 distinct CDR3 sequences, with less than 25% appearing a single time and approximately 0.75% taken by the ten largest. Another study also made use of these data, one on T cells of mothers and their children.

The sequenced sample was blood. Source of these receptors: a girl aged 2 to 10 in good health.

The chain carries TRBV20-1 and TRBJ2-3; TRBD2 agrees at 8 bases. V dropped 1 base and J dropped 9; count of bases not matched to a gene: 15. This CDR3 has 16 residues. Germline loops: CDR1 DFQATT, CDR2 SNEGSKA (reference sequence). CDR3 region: CSARGVREGLVVTQYF. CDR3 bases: TGCAGTGCTAGAGGAGTTCGGGAGGGCCTTGTAGTGACGCAGTATTTT.

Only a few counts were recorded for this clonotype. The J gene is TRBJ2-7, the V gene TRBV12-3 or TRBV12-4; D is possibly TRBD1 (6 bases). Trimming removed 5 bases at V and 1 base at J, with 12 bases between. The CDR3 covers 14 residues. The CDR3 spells CASSLDRQSYEQYF. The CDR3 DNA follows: TGTGCCAGCAGTCTAGACAGGCAGTCCTACGAGCAGTACTTC.